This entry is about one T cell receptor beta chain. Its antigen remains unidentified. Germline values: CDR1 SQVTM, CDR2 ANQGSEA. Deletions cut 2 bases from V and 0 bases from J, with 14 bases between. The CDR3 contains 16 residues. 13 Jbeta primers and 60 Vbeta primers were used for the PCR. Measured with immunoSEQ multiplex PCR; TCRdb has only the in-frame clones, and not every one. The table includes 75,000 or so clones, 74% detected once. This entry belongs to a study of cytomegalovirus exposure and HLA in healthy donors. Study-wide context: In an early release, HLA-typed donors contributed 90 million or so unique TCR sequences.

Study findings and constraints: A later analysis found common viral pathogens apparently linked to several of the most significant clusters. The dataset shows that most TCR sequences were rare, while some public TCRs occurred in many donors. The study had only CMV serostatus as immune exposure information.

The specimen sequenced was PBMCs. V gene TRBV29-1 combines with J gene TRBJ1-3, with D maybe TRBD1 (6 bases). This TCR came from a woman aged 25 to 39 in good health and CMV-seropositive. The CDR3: CSVEKATGSSGNTIYF. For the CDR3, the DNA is TGCAGCGTTGAAAAAGCGACAGGCAGCTCTGGAAACACCATATATTTT.